The subject of this entry is one TCR beta chain. There is no known antigen for this receptor. No base quality information exists; no much larger clone differs at one position. This sample stems from a study of blood T cell repertoires in COVID-19 (dated by TCRdb to the early 2020s). Background for the entire study: Collaborator samples came from the United States, Italy and Spain and covered acute and convalescent phases of COVID-19. The repertoires were released in a freely available public database meant as a resource for research on the immune response to SARS-CoV-2. Samples were obtained from the ongoing ImmuneRACE study (first 160 participants) and from 950 to 1,500 subjects provided by 6 global collaborators. The dataset comprised deeply sampled blood TCRbeta repertoires from subjects exposed to, actively infected with, or recovered from COVID-19. A de-identified subject ID, COVID-19 status, age in years and sex were almost always included in the sample metadata. Where HLA class I and class II types were available, the types were taken from metadata supplied by the sample provider, not from assay-based typing. The prospective study material was composed of cDNA or gDNA derived from T cells, B-cell-depleted T cells, or PBMCs. General findings and caveats noted by the study authors: The quantity of clinical and demographic metadata differed by source and by participant and was supplied without curation.

At one collaborating source in Seattle, patients were enrolled during active infection and were followed longitudinally through the course of disease. Each collaborating institution followed its own protocols to collect whole blood in K2EDTA tubes. For TCRbeta analysis, collaborators shipped samples in one of three forms: frozen whole blood, isolated PBMCs, or DNA extracted from either of those sample types. Including the terminal cysteine and phenylalanine, the CDR3 comprises 16 residues. Only the CDR3 DNA stays, 48 bases, in frame from base 1. The CDR1 and CDR2 encoded by the germline V gene (reference sequence) are MNHNY and SVGAGI. V loses 7 bases at its end and J loses 1 base; junction bases beyond the gene matches: 7. TCRbeta CDR3 regions were amplified from genomic DNA using the immunoSEQ Assay, a bias-controlled multiplex PCR. In the original analysis: The number of nucleated cells in each sample was estimated by amplification of reference gene primers within the assay. To quantify the absolute abundance of each unique TCRbeta CDR3 rearrangement, sequence reads were collapsed and filtered. For each sample, productive Simpson clonality was calculated as the square root of Simpson's diversity index across productive rearrangements. Here the immuneACCESS table is served through TCRdb, limited to in-frame sequences with V and J called. Missing clones are a known gap in these copies; in checked studies unresolved V genes cover under half, and the rest lacks a known reason. The DNA was the basis for D and trimming; V, J and clone size are from that table. The sample records about 63,000 clones, about 81% of which are singletons. More than 30% of the sample comes from the top ten.

The chain is made from TRBV6-6 and TRBJ1-1; 12 bases in between match TRBD1. This sequence originates from a man in his sixties with COVID-19, enrolled during active disease. The sample comprised peripheral blood. The nucleotide sequence is TGTGCCAGCACCCAGGGACAGGGGGCCACGAACACTGAAGCTTTCTTT. This is translated as CASTQGQGATNTEAFF.